This T cell receptor beta chain was documented in a study of blood T cell repertoires in COVID-19. At the level of the study: Sources were T cells, B-cell-depleted T cells, or PBMCs; the material itself was cDNA or gDNA.

Measured with immunoSEQ multiplex PCR; TCRdb has only the in-frame clones, and not every one. The sample lists fewer than 200,000 clones; roughly 82% were seen once. Trimming removed 0 bases at V and 0 bases at J, with 15 bases between. Germline CDR1 is SGHDT and CDR2 is YYEEEE. CDR3 length: 17 amino acids. This chain joins TRBV5-6 and TRBJ1-1; possible D gene TRBD1, 5 bases. This TCR came from a woman aged 70-85 years with acute or convalescent COVID-19. The specimen sequenced was peripheral blood. The CDR3 protein is CASSLVLAGLVNTEAFF. The CDR3 DNA follows: TGTGCCAGCAGCTTGGTTCTCGCAGGGCTCGTGAACACTGAAGCTTTCTTT.